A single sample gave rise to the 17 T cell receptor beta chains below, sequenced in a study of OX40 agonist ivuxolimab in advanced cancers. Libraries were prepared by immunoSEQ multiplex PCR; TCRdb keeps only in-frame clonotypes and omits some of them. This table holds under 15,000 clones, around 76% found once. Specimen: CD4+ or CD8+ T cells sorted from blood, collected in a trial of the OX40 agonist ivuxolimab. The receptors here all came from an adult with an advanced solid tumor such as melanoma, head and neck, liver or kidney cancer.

The CDR3, as DNA: TGTGCCAGCAGCCTAGACTCTTACAATGAGCAGTTCTTC. Translated: CASSLDSYNEQFF. The chain is built from TRBV9 and TRBJ2-1; D not resolved. The V end lost 4 bases, the J end lost 4 bases, and 9 bases lay between the germline ends. Germline V gives CDR1 SGDLS, CDR2 YYNGEE. The CDR3 spans 13 residues.

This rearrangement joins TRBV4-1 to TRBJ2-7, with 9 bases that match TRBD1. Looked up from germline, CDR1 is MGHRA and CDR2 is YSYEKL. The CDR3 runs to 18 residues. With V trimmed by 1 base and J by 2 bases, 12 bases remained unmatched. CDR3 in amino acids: CASSQGMDRGSRPYEQYF. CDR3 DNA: TGCGCCAGCAGCCAAGGAATGGACAGGGGTTCTCGACCCTACGAGCAGTACTTC.

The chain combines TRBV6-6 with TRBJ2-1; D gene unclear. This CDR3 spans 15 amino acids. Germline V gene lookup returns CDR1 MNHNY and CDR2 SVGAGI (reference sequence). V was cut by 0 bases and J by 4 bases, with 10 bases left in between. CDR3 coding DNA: TGTGCCAGCAGTTACTCGTTTGGCCAGTACAATGAGCAGTTCTTC. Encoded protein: CASSYSFGQYNEQFF.

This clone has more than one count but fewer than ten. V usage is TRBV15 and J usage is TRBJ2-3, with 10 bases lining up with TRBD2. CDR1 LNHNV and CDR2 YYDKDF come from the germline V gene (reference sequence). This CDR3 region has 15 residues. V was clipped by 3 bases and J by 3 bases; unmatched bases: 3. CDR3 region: CATSSGAGGTDTQYF. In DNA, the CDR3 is TGTGCCACCAGCAGCGGAGCGGGAGGGACAGATACGCAGTATTTT.

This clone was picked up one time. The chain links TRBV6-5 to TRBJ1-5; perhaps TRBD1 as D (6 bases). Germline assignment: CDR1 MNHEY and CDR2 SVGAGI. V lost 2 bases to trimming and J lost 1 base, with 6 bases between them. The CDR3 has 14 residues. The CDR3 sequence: CASSYQGSNQPQHF. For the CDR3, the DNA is TGTGCCAGCAGTTACCAGGGGAGCAATCAGCCCCAGCATTTT.

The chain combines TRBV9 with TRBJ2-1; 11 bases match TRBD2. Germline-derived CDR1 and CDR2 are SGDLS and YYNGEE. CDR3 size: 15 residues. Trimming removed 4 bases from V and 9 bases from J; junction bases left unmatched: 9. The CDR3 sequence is CASSPGELAGAEQFF. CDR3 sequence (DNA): TGTGCCAGCAGCCCAGGGGAACTAGCGGGAGCTGAGCAGTTCTTC.

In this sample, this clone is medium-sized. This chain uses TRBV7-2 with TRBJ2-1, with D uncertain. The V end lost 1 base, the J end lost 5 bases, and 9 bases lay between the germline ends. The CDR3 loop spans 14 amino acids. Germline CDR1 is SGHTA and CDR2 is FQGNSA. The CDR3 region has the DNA TGTGCCAGCAGCTTAGGGGTTTGGAACAATGAGCAGTTCTTC. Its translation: CASSLGVWNNEQFF. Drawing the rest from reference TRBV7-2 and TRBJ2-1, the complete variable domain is GAGVSQSPSNKVTEKGKDVELRCDPISGHTALYWYRQSLGQGLEFLIYFQGNSAPDKSGLPSDRFSAERTGGSVSTLTIQRTQQEDSAVYLCASSLGVWNNEQFFGPGTRLTVL.

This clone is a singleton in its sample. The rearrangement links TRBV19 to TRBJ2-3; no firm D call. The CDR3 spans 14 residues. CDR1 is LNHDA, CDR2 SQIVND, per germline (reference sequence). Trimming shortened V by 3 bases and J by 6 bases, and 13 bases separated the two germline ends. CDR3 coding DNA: TGTGCCAGTAGTATCCCTAGTGGCCACGATACGCAGTATTTT. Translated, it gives CASSIPSGHDTQYF.

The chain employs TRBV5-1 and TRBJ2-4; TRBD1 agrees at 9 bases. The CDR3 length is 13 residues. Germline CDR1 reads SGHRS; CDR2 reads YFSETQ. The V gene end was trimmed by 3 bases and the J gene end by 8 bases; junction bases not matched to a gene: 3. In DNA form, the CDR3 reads TGCGCCAGCAGCTCTTGGACAGGGGACATTCAGTACTTC. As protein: CASSSWTGDIQYF. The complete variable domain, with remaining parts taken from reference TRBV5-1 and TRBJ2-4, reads KAGVTQTPRYLIKTRGQQVTLSCSPISGHRSVSWYQQTPGQGLQFLFEYFSETQRNKGNFPGRFSGRQFSNSRSEMNVSTLELGDSALYLCASSSWTGDIQYFGAGTRLSVL.

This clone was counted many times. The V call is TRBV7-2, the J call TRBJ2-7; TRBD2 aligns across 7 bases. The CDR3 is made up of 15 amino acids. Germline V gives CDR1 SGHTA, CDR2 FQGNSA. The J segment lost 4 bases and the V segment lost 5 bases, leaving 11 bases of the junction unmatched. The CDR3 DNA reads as TGTGCCAGCAGCCCTGGGGTAGGGGAGGGGTACGAGCAGTACTTC. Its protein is CASSPGVGEGYEQYF.

In DNA form, the CDR3 reads TGCGCCAGCAGCTTGGTAGCGGGACGGGAGCAGTTCTTC. Translated, it gives CASSLVAGREQFF. The rearrangement joins TRBV5-1 to TRBJ2-1, with TRBD2 identical over 8 bases. The J segment lost 10 bases and the V segment lost 0 bases, leaving 3 bases of the junction unmatched. This CDR3 contains 13 residues. Per the germline V gene, CDR1 is SGHRS and CDR2 is YFSETQ. The full variable domain, completed using reference TRBV5-1 and TRBJ2-1, is KAGVTQTPRYLIKTRGQQVTLSCSPISGHRSVSWYQQTPGQGLQFLFEYFSETQRNKGNFPGRFSGRQFSNSRSEMNVSTLELGDSALYLCASSLVAGREQFFGPGTRLTVL.

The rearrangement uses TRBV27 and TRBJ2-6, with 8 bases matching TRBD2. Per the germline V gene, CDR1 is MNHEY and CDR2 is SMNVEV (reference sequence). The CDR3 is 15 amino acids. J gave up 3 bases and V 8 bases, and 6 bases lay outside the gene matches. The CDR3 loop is CASLDGGGGANVLTF. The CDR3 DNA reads TGTGCCAGCCTTGACGGGGGGGGTGGGGCCAACGTCCTGACTTTC.

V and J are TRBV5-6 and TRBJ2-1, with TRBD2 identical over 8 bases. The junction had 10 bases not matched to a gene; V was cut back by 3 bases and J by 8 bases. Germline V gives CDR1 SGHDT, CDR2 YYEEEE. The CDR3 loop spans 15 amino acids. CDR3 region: CASSSPSLAGDEQFF. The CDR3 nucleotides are TGTGCCAGCAGCTCCCCGAGTCTAGCGGGCGATGAGCAGTTCTTC.

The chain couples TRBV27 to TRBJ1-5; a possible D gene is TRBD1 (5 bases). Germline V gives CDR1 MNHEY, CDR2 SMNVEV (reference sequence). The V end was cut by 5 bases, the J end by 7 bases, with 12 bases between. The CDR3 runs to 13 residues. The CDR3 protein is CASSRLGAQPQHF. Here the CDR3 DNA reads TGTGCCAGCAGTCGCCTAGGGGCCCAGCCCCAGCATTTT.

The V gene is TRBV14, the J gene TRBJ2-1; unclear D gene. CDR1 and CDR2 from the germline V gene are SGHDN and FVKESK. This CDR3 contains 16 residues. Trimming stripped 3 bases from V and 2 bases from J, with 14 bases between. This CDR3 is CASSHYGPRPYNEQFF. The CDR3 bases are TGTGCCAGCAGCCATTATGGGCCTCGGCCCTACAATGAGCAGTTCTTC.

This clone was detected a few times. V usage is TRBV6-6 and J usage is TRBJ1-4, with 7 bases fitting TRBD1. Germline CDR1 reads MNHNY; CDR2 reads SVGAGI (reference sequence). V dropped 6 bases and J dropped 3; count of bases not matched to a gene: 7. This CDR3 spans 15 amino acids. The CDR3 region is CASSQQGNANEKLFF. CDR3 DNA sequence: TGTGCCAGCAGCCAACAGGGGAATGCTAATGAAAAACTGTTTTTT.

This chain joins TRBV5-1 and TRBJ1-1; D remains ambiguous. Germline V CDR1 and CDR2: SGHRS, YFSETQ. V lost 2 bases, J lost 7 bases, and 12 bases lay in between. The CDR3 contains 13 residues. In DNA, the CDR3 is TGCGCCAGCAGCTTATCTCCCTCGATTGAAGCTTTCTTT. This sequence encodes CASSLSPSIEAFF. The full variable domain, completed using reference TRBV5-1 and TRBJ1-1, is KAGVTQTPRYLIKTRGQQVTLSCSPISGHRSVSWYQQTPGQGLQFLFEYFSETQRNKGNFPGRFSGRQFSNSRSEMNVSTLELGDSALYLCASSLSPSIEAFFGQGTRLTVV.